This T cell receptor beta chain was sequenced during a study of T cell responses to AZD1222 COVID-19 vaccine. Study-wide findings and caveats: Spike-specific TCR depth and breadth grew after two AZD1222 doses.

There are 14 residues in the CDR3. V shed 7 bases and J shed 5 bases, with 15 bases lying between them. CDR1 SGHNT and CDR2 YENEEA come from the germline V gene. Remarks on this clone: Its antigen is unknown.

Measured with immunoSEQ multiplex PCR; TCRdb has only the in-frame clones, and not every one. The profile shows some 150,000 clones, roughly 92% of them singletons. The sequences come from peripheral blood, collected on day 0 of AZD1222 vaccination. The J gene is TRBJ2-1, the V gene TRBV11-3; D may correspond to TRBD1 or TRBD2 (6 bases each). This receptor was identified in an adult in good health. CDR3 coding DNA: TGTGCCAGCACCCTGGGGGGCGGGAACAATGAGCAGTTCTTC. Its protein is CASTLGGGNNEQFF.